Following are 7 T cell receptor beta chains from one sample sequenced in a study of vaccination effects on CD4 cells after COVID-19. TCRdb's copy holds only in-frame clones and misses some; the assay was immunoSEQ multiplex PCR. In the table there are 65,000 to 90,000 clones, 65% to 80% of which are singletons. Using viral peptide pools, the ViraFEST assay grew out antigen-specific CD4+ T cells prior to sequencing. Culturing for 10 days preceded CD4+ T cell isolation. Nucleocapsid antibody tests were negative, and the vaccine recipients had no prior SARS-CoV-2 infection. Which antigens these TCRs recognize remains unknown. Sequencing was performed on CD4+ T cells from PBMCs cultured with HCoV-NL63 spike peptides, taken before COVID-19 vaccination. All receptors derive from a human donor who received a COVID-19 vaccine.

The count of this clone is one. The V and J genes are TRBV6-1 and TRBJ1-6, with D possibly TRBD1 on 6 matching bases. The V and J ends lost 2 bases and 9 bases respectively, with 14 bases between them. The CDR3 has 15 residues. Germline CDR1 reads MNHNS; CDR2 reads SASEGT. The CDR3 nucleotides read TGTGCCAGCAGTGAAATCCCAGGGGCTATTTCACCCCTCCACTTT. Translated, it gives CASSEIPGAISPLHF.

This chain joins TRBV12-3 or TRBV12-4 and TRBJ2-7; 7 bases fit TRBD1. The ends lost 6 bases at V and 6 bases at J; junction bases unmatched: 8. The CDR3 covers 13 residues. This CDR3 is CASSQDRSSEQYV. The DNA for the CDR3 is TGTGCCAGCAGCCAGGACAGGTCCAGCGAGCAGTACGTC.

V is TRBV28 and J is TRBJ1-3; D remains unclear. Per the germline V gene, CDR1 is MDHEN and CDR2 is SYDVKM. V dropped 5 bases and J dropped 4 bases, with 21 bases sitting between them. The CDR3 covers 17 residues. In DNA, the CDR3 is TGTGCCAGCAGTGGTTCAGGAGTAAACAACTTGGGAAACACCATATATTTT. The encoded protein is CASSGSGVNNLGNTIYF.

J is TRBJ2-3 and V is TRBV2, with 12 positions matching TRBD2. Germline trimming cut 3 bases from V and 2 bases from J; bases unmatched to any gene: 6. The CDR3 consists of 17 residues. CDR1 and CDR2 (germline): SNHLY, FYNNEI. CDR3: CASSDWTSGTYTDTQYF. In DNA, the CDR3 is TGTGCCAGCAGTGATTGGACTAGCGGGACGTACACAGATACGCAGTATTTT.

The chain has TRBV7-3 and TRBJ1-2; weak D call: TRBD1 (5 bases). CDR3 size: 14 residues. Germline loops: CDR1 SGHTA, CDR2 FQGTGA. V was cut by 0 bases and J by 7 bases, with 12 bases left in between. The CDR3 nucleotides are TGTGCCAGCAGCTTAACCCCGGGGGATCGTGGCTACACCTTC. As protein: CASSLTPGDRGYTF.

The chain couples TRBV6-5 to TRBJ2-2; maybe TRBD2 (6 bases). Looked up from germline, CDR1 is MNHEY and CDR2 is SVGAGI. This CDR3 contains 14 residues. The germline V and J ends were trimmed by 7 bases and 1 base, with 10 bases remaining between them. The CDR3 here is CASKRRGNTGELFF. CDR3 sequence (DNA): TGTGCCAGCAAACGGAGGGGGAACACCGGGGAGCTGTTTTTT.

J is TRBJ1-5 and V is TRBV6-5; D is undetermined. The CDR3 loop spans 12 amino acids. Trimming removed 5 bases at V and 4 bases at J, with 6 bases between. Per the germline V gene, CDR1 is MNHEY and CDR2 is SVGAGI. The CDR3 loop is CASSSGNQPQHF. The CDR3 coding sequence is TGTGCCAGCAGTAGTGGGAATCAGCCCCAGCATTTT.